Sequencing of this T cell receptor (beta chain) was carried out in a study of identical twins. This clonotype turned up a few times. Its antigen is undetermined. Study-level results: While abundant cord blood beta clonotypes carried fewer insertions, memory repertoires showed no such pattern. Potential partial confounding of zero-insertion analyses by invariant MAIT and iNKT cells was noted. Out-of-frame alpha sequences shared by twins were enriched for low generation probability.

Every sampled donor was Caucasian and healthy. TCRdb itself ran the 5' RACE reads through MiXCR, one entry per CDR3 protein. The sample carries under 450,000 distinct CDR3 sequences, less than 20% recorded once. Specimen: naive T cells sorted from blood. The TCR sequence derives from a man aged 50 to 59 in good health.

The CDR3 region has the DNA TGTGCCAGCAGCCGGACCTGGACCGGGAACCGACTAGCGGGAGGGAGTGAGCAGTTCTTC. Its protein is CASSRTWTGNRLAGGSEQFF. This chain uses TRBV11-2 with TRBJ2-1, with 14 bases that match TRBD2. Germline loops: CDR1 SGHAT, CDR2 FQNNGV. V shed 5 bases, J shed 9 bases, and the junction held 21 bases outside the gene matches. The CDR3 covers 20 residues.